This TCR beta chain derives from a study of identical twins. Study-wide findings and caveats: Among out-of-frame alpha sequences shared by twins, low generation probability occurred in excess.

TCRdb redid the calling of the 5' RACE reads with MiXCR, one entry per CDR3 protein. The profile covers a few hundred thousand distinct CDR3 sequences, with about 8.5% appearing a single time and less than 4% taken by the ten largest. This clonotype was counted many times. Its antigen remains unknown. Trimming took off 6 bases at V and 6 bases at J, with 17 bases between the two ends. Per the germline V gene, CDR1 is DFQATT and CDR2 is SNEGSKA (reference sequence). This CDR3 region has 14 residues. This sample was shared with a second study, whose subject was yellow fever vaccine responses in identical twins.

The sequenced sample consisted of CD8+ T cells sorted from blood. The TCR was taken from a woman aged 18-29 years in good health. The chain couples TRBV20-1 to TRBJ2-2; no clear D gene. This CDR3 reads CSAKPPTDSGELFF. The CDR3 DNA follows: TGCAGTGCGAAACCACCAACGGATTCCGGGGAGCTGTTTTTT.